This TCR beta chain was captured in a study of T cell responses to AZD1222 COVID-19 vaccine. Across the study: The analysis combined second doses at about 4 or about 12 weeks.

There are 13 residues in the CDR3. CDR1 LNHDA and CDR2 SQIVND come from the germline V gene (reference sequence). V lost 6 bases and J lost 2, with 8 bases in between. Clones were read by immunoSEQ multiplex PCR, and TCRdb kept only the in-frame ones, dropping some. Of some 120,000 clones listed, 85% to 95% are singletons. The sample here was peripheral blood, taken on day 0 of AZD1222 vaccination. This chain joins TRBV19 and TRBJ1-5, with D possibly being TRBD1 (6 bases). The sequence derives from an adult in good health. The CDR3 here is CASREGGNQPQHF. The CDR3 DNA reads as TGTGCCAGTAGGGAGGGGGGCAATCAGCCCCAGCATTTT.